Below are 7 T cell receptor beta chains sequenced from a single sample in a study of T-cell memory formation after mild COVID-19. TCRdb reprocessed the 5' RACE reads via MiXCR and lists one record per CDR3 protein. The profile shows 300,000 to 350,000 distinct CDR3 sequences, 14% of them singletons. Sequenced material: PBMCs or a T cell subset sorted from them (not recorded which). The receptors shown here come from a young man who had mild COVID-19 (a few samples of this study predate the infection). Cell type and time point are not known.

The sample holds many counts of this clonotype. This chain joins TRBV7-9 and TRBJ2-1; 8 nucleotides align to TRBD1. The germline V gene has CDR1 SEHNR and CDR2 FQNEAQ (reference sequence). Trimming cost V 4 bases and J 1 base; bases outside gene matches: 6. The CDR3 runs 16 residues. The CDR3 DNA follows: TGTGCCAGCAGCTACGGACAGGGCTTATCCTACAATGAGCAGTTCTTC. Its translation is CASSYGQGLSYNEQFF.

Concerning this clonotype itself: Sequence at one end of the junction differs from germline and may be a read error. This chain links TRBV7-7 with TRBJ2-2, with a tentative D call TRBD1 (6 bases). Germline V gives CDR1 SSHAT, CDR2 FNYEAQ (reference sequence). The CDR3 loop spans 13 amino acids. In DNA form, the CDR3 reads TGTGCTAGCAGCCCAACGCAGGGGGGGGAGCTGTTTTTT. Protein sequence: CASSPTQGGELFF.

Only a few counts were recorded for this clonotype. V and J are TRBV5-1 and TRBJ1-6; D gene unclear. V lost 5 bases and J lost 8, with 17 bases in between. Per germline, CDR1 SGHRS and CDR2 YFSETQ. The CDR3 spans 15 residues. CDR3 bases: TGCGCCAGCAGTGTGGGGTTTAAGGACCATTCACCCCTCCACTTT. It specifies CASSVGFKDHSPLHF.

This clonotype was counted between two and nine times. V and J are TRBV20-1 and TRBJ1-2; 9 bases match TRBD1. The CDR3 consists of 15 residues. The germline V gene encodes CDR1 DFQATT and CDR2 SNEGSKA (reference sequence). Losses at the gene ends were 0 bases for V and 7 bases for J; bases not matched to a gene: 9. The CDR3 reads CSARDRSGQGGGYTF. The DNA for the CDR3 is TGCAGTGCTAGAGATCGGTCGGGACAGGGAGGTGGCTACACCTTC.

This clonotype was found many times. The chain has TRBV20-1 and TRBJ2-1; 12 nucleotides match TRBD2. CDR1 and CDR2 from the germline V gene are DFQATT and SNEGSKA (reference sequence). The CDR3 has 14 amino acids. The junction had 8 bases not matched to a gene; V was cut back by 5 bases and J by 9 bases. CDR3 DNA: TGCAGTGCTGACGCTAGCGGGGGGGCGTCTGAGCAGTTCTTC. Translated, it gives CSADASGGASEQFF.

The V and J genes are TRBV20-1 and TRBJ2-1, with D tentatively TRBD2 (7 bases). The germline gives CDR1 DFQATT, CDR2 SNEGSKA (reference sequence). This CDR3 has 13 residues. Trimming took 3 bases from V and 9 from J, leaving 15 bases between them. CDR3 loop: CSARTRGGFEQFF. The CDR3 nucleotides read TGCAGTGCTAGGACTAGGGGGGGGTTTGAGCAGTTCTTC.

This clonotype has ten or more counts. In DNA form, the CDR3 reads TGTGCCAGCAGCGCGCAGATTAACACTGAAGCTTTCTTT. This codes for CASSAQINTEAFF. J is TRBJ1-1 and V is TRBV7-6; no clear D. V was shortened by 5 bases and J by 2 bases, with 9 bases between the two germline ends. The CDR3 totals 13 residues. Germline values: CDR1 SGHVS, CDR2 FNYEAQ.